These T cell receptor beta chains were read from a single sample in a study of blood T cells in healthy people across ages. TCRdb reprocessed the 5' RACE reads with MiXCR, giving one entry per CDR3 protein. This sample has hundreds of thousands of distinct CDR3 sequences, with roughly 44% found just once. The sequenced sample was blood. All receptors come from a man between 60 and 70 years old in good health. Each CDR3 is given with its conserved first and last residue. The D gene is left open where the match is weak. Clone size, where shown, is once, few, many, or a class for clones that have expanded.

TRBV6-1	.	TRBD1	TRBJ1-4	TGTGCCAGCACCAAAACAGGGGCAACTAATGAAAAACTGTTTTTT	CASTKTGATNEKLFF
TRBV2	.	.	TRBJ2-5	TGTGCCAGCAGTGAAATCGGGGGATCAACGGAGACCCAGTACTTC	CASSEIGGSTETQYF
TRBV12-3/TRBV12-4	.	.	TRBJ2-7	TGTGCCAGCAGGCCGGGCATCAGCTCCTACGAGCAGTACTTC	CASRPGISSYEQYF
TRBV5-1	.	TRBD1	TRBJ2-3	TGCGCCAGCGGAACCGGGACAGGGGTATGGGATACGCAGTATTTT	CASGTGTGVWDTQYF
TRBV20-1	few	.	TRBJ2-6	TGCAGTGCTAGGCCCCAGGGCGTGCAATCGGGGGCCAACGTCCTGACTTTC	CSARPQGVQSGANVLTF
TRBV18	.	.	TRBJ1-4	TGTGCCAGCTCGCCACAGGGCGCTAATGAAAAACTGTTTTTT	CASSPQGANEKLFF
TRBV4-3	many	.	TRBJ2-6	TGCGCCAGCAGCCGGAACTCTGGGGCCAACGTCCTGACTTTC	CASSRNSGANVLTF
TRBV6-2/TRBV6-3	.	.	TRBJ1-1	TGTGCCAGCAGTTCCCTTACGACGGGGCTCCGGACTGAAGCTTTCTTT	CASSSLTTGLRTEAFF
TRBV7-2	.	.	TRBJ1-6	TGTGCCAGCAGCTTAGCGTTGGGGGTAGGATCCTATAATTCACCCCTCCACTTT	CASSLALGVGSYNSPLHF
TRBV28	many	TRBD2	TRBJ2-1	TGTGCCAGCAGTGCGACCCGGGGGGGCCTTCCCATACGCAATGAGCAGTTCTTC	CASSATRGGLPIRNEQFF
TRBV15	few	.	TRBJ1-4	TGTGCCACCAGCAGAGTTGGAAGGAGTAATGAAAAACTGTTTTTT	CATSRVGRSNEKLFF
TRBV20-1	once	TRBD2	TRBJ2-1	TGCAGTGCTAGGGCCAGCGGGGGGCCAAGTGAGCAGTTCTTC	CSARASGGPSEQFF
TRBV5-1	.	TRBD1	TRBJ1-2	TGCGCCAGCAGCTTGGAAGGGACAGCTACTAACTATGGCTACACCTTC	CASSLEGTATNYGYTF
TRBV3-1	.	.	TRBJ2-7	TGTGCCAGCACCCCCAGCAGGGTACCTTACAATGAGCAGTACTTC	CASTPSRVPYNEQYF
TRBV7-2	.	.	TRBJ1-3	TGTGCCAGCAGCCCGAACATTGGAAACACCATATATTTT	CASSPNIGNTIYF
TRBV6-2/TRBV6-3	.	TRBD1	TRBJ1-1	TGTGCCAGCAGTCTCCAGTTAGGGGCAGGGGGAATGGCTGAAGCTTTCTTT	CASSLQLGAGGMAEAFF
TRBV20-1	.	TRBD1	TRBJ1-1	TGCAGTGCCTCCCGGGACAGGAACACTGAAGCTTTCTTT	CSASRDRNTEAFF
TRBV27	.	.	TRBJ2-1	TGTGCCAGCAGCCCAACCGGGGGCTGGGGCCGTAATGAGCAGTTCTTC	CASSPTGGWGRNEQFF
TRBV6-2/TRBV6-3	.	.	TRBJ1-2	TGTGCCAGCACCGCCGGGATCTCGAAGTCCATCTACTCAGGCGGCTACACCTTC	CASTAGISKSIYSGGYTF
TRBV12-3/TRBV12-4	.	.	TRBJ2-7	TGTGCCAGCAGTTTCTCAGGGGCAGTCTACGAGCAGTACTTC	CASSFSGAVYEQYF
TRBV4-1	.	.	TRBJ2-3	TGCGCCAGCAACTGGACGGACCTCGCTACGCAGTATTTT	CASNWTDLATQYF
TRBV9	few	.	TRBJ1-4	TGTGCCAGCAGCTCCCGGGACGGGGGACGCGAAAAACTGTTTTTT	CASSSRDGGREKLFF
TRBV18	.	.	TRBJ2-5	TGTGCCAGCTCACCACCTAGCGGCTACCAAGAGACCCAGTACTTC	CASSPPSGYQETQYF
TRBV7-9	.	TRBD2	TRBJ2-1	TGTGCCAGCAGCCATGGACTAGCGGGGCCTAACAATGAGCAGTTCTTC	CASSHGLAGPNNEQFF
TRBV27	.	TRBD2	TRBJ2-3	TGTGCCAGCAGTCCGGGGACTAGCGGGACCGTGTTGGATGCGCAGTATTTT	CASSPGTSGTVLDAQYF
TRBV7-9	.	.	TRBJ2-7	TGTGCCAGCAGCTTAGACCTAATGGGCAGATACGAGCAGTACTTC	CASSLDLMGRYEQYF
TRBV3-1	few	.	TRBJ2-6	TGTGCCAGCAGCCAAGGTTTTGGCCGCTCTGGGGCCAACGTCCTGACTTTC	CASSQGFGRSGANVLTF
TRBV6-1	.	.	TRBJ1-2	TGTGCCAGCAGTCCCAACCGCGGAGACTATGGCTACACCTTC	CASSPNRGDYGYTF
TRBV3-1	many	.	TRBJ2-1	TGTGCCAGCAGCCAAGACTACAACAATGAGCAGTTCTTC	CASSQDYNNEQFF
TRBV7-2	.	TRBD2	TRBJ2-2	TGTGCCAGCAGCTTTGTGGCTAGCGGGAGCACCGGGGAGCTGTTTTTT	CASSFVASGSTGELFF
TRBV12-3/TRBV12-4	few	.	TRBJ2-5	TGTGCCAGCAGTAACGGACGAGAGACCCAGTACTTC	CASSNGRETQYF
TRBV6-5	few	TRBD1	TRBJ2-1	TGTGCCAGCAGTTACTACAGGGGGAACTACAATGAGCAGTTCTTC	CASSYYRGNYNEQFF
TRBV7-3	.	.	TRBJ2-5	TGTGCCAGCAGCCCGGGGTTCCACGAGACCCAGTACTTC	CASSPGFHETQYF
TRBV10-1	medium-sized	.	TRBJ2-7	TGCGCCAGCAGTGAGTCGGCCCAGCCCCAAGCCGAGCAGTACTTC	CASSESAQPQAEQYF
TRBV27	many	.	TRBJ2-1	TGTGCCAGCAGTCACTACAATGAGCAGTTCTTC	CASSHYNEQFF
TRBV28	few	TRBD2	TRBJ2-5	TGTGCCAGCAGTTTAAATCAGGGACTAGCGGGCCAAGAGACCCAGTACTTC	CASSLNQGLAGQETQYF
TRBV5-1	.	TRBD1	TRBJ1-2	TGCGCCAGCAGCGGGGGGGACAGGGAGGACTATGGCTACACCTTC	CASSGGDREDYGYTF
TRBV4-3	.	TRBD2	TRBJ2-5	TGCGCCAGCAGCCAAGTAGCAGCGGGGGGGCTCAATGAGCAGTACTTC	CASSQVAAGGLNEQYF
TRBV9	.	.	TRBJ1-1	TGTGCCAGCAGCCCAGACACCAGGGACACTGAAGCTTTCTTT	CASSPDTRDTEAFF
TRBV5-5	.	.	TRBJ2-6	TGTGCCAGCAGTCGGGCCCTCTCTGGGGCCAGCGTCCTGACTTTC	CASSRALSGASVLTF
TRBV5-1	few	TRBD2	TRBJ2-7	TGCGCCAGCAGACCAAGGGGACTAGCGGGGGGTTCCACCTACGAGCAGTACTTC	CASRPRGLAGGSTYEQYF
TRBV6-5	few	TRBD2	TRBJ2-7	TGTGCCAGCAGTTCCAGGACTAGCGGGGGAGCCTCCTACGAGCAGTACTTC	CASSSRTSGGASYEQYF
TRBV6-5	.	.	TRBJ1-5	TGTGCCAGCAGTTCGTCCAGAGCCTATAGCAATCAGCCCCAGCATTTT	CASSSSRAYSNQPQHF
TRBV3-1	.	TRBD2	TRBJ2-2	TGTGCCAGCAGCCCGGGGACTGCGGGGGTGGCCGGGGAGCTGTTTTTT	CASSPGTAGVAGELFF
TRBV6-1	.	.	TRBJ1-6	TGTGCCAGCAGTGTCTATAATTCACCCCTCCACTTT	CASSVYNSPLHF
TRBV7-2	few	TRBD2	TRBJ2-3	TGTGCCAGCAGCCCGGGGGGGTATACGCAGTATTTT	CASSPGGYTQYF
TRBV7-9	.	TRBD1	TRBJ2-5	TGTGCCAGCAGCTTAGTATTGCAGGGGGCGAAGACCCAGTACTTC	CASSLVLQGAKTQYF
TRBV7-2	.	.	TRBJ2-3	TGTGCCAGCAGCTTACAGGGGAAAATAACAGATACGCAGTATTTT	CASSLQGKITDTQYF
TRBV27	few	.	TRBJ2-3	TGTGCCACCCGCCTAGGGGATACGCAGTATTTT	CATRLGDTQYF
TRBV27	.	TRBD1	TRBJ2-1	TGTGCCAGCAGTCGGACAGGGCAGAGAGGGGATGAGCAGTTCTTC	CASSRTGQRGDEQFF
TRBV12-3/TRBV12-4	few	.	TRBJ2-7	TGTGCCAGCAGTTTAGCACGTCCCTACGAGCAGTACTTC	CASSLARPYEQYF
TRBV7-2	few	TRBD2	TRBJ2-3	TGTGCCAGCAGCTTTAGGCGGGGGGACACAGATACGCAGTATTTT	CASSFRRGDTDTQYF
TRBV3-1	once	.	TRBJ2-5	TGTGCCAGCAGGGAACGACGGAGAAATTTGCAAGAGACCCAGTACTTC	CASRERRRNLQETQYF
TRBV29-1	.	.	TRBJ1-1	TGCAGCGTTGAAGATGGAGGGTCGGTAGGAACTGAAGCTTTCTTT	CSVEDGGSVGTEAFF
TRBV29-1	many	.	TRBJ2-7	TGCAGCGTTGAAACCGGGACCGTTAGCTCCTACGAGCAGTACTTC	CSVETGTVSSYEQYF
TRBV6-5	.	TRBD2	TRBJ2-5	TGTGCCAGCAGTTACTCGACTAGCGGGGGGGCTTTGAATGAGCAGTACTTC	CASSYSTSGGALNEQYF
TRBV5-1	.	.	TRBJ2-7	TGCGCCAGCAGCTTGGGTTTTTCCTTTAACGACGAGCAGTACTTC	CASSLGFSFNDEQYF
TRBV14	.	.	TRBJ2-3	TGTGCCAGCAGCCAAGATCCCCGAGGTACGCAGTATTTT	CASSQDPRGTQYF
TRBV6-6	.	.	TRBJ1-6	TGTGCCAGCAGTGATGACAGCTATAATTCACCCCTCCACTTT	CASSDDSYNSPLHF
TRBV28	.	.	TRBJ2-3	TGTGCCAGCAGTTTACCCACGGAGCTCACAGATACGCAGTATTTT	CASSLPTELTDTQYF